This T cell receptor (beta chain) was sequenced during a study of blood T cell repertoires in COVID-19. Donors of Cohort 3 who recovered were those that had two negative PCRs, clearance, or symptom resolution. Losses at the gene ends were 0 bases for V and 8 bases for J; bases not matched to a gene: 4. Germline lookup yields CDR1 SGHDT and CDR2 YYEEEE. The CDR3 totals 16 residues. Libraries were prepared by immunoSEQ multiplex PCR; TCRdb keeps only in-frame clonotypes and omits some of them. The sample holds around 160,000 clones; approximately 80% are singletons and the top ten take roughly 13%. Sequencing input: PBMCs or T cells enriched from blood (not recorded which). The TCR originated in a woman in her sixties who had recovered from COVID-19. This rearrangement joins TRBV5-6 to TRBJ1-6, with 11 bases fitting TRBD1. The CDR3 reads CASSLAGTGGHSPLHF. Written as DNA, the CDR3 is TGTGCCAGCAGCTTGGCCGGGACAGGGGGTCATTCACCCCTCCACTTT.